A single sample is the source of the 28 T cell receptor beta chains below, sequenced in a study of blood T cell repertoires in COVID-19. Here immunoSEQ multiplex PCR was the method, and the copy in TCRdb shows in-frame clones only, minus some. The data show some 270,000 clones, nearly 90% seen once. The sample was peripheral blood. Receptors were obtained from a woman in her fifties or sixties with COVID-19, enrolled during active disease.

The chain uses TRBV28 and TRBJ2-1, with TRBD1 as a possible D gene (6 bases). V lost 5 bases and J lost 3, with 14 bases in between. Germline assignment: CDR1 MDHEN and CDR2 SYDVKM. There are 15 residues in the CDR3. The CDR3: CASSPSGAHYNEQFF. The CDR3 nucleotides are TGTGCCAGCAGTCCTTCAGGGGCTCACTACAATGAGCAGTTCTTC.

Here the CDR3 reads CASTPWEDGISGNTIYF. CDR3 DNA: TGTGCCAGTACTCCCTGGGAGGACGGCATCTCTGGAAACACCATATATTTT. The chain links TRBV19 to TRBJ1-3; D remains ambiguous. CDR1 and CDR2 (germline): LNHDA, SQIVND (reference sequence). The CDR3 is made up of 17 amino acids. Trimming took 7 bases from V and 0 from J, leaving 19 bases between them.

The CDR3 sequence is CASSLGRVDYGYTF. The CDR3 coding sequence is TGTGCCAGCAGCTTGGGCAGGGTGGACTATGGCTACACCTTC. This chain connects TRBV11-2 to TRBJ1-2; a weak D match, TRBD1 (5 bases). The CDR3 sequence is 14 residues long. V was clipped by 3 bases and J by 3 bases, with 11 bases between them. Germline V gives CDR1 SGHAT, CDR2 FQNNGV.

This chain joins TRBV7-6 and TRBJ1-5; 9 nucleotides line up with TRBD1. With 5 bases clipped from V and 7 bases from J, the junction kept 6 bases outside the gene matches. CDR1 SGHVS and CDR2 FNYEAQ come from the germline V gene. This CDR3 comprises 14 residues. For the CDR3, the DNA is TGTGCCAGCAGCGTGGGGACAGGGACCCAGCCCCAGCATTTT. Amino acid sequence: CASSVGTGTQPQHF.

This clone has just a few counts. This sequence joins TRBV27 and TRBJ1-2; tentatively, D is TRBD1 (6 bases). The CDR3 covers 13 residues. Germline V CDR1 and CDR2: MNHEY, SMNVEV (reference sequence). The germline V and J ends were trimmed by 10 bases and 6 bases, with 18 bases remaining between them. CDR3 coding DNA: TGTGCCACCCCGGCACAGGGTAGGGATGGCTACACCTTC. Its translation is CATPAQGRDGYTF.

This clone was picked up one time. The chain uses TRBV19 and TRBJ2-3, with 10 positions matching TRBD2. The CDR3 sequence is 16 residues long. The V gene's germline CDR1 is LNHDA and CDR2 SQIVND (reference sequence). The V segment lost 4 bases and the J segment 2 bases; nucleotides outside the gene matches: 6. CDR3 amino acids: CASSSSGGSPTDTQYF. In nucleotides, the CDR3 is TGTGCCAGTAGTAGTAGCGGGGGGAGCCCCACAGATACGCAGTATTTT.

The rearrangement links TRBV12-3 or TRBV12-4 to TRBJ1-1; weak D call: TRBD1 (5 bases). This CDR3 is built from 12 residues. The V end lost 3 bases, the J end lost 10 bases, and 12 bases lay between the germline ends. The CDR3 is CASSLGRQGAFF. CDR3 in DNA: TGTGCCAGCAGTTTGGGCAGGCAGGGAGCTTTCTTT.

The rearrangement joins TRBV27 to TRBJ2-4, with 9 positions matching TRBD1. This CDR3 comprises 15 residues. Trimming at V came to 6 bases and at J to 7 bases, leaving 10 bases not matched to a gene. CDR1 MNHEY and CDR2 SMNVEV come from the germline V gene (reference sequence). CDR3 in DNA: TGTGCCAGCAGCTCGACAGGGGGGGGCCTGAACATTCAGTACTTC. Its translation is CASSSTGGGLNIQYF.

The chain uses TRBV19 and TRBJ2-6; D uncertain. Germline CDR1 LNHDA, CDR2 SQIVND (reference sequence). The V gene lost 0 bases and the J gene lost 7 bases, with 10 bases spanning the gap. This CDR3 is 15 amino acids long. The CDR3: CASSIESLAANVLTF. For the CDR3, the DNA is TGTGCCAGTAGTATAGAAAGTTTGGCCGCCAACGTCCTGACTTTC.

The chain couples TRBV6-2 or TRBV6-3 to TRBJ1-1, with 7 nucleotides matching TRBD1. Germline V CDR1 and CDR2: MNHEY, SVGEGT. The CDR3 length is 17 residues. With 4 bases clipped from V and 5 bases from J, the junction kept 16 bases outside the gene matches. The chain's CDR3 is CASSLLLRNRGGTEAFF. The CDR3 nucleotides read TGTGCCAGCAGTTTACTGCTCCGGAACAGGGGTGGGACTGAAGCTTTCTTT.

CDR3 DNA sequence: TGTGCCAGCAGCTTGGGCCAGAACAATGAGCAGTTCTTC. Protein product: CASSLGQNNEQFF. The chain recombines TRBV7-3 with TRBJ2-1; the D is unclear. Germline V gene sequence: CDR1 SGHTA, CDR2 FQGTGA. V shed 3 bases and J shed 5 bases, with 8 bases lying between them. The CDR3 consists of 13 residues.

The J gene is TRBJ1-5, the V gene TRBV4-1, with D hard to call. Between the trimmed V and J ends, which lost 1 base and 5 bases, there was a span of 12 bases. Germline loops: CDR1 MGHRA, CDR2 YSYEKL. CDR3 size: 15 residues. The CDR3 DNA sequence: TGCGCCAGCAGCCAAGTGCCCGTTGTAGATCAGCCCCAGCATTTT. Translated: CASSQVPVVDQPQHF.

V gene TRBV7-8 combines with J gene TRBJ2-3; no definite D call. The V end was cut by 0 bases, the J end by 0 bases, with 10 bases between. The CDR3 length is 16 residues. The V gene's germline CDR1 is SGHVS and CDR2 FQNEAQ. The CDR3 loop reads CASSLAGTRSTDTQYF. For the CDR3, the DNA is TGTGCCAGCAGCTTAGCTGGCACCCGAAGCACAGATACGCAGTATTTT.

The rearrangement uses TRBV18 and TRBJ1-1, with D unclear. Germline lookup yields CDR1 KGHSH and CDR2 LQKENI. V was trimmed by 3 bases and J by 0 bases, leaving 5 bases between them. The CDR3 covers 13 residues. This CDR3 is CASSPQVNTEAFF. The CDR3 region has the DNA TGTGCCAGCTCACCGCAGGTGAACACTGAAGCTTTCTTT.

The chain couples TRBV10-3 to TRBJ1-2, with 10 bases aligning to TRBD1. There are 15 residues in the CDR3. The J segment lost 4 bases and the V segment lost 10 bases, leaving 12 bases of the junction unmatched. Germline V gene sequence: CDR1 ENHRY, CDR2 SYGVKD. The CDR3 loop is CASAGTGVTGYGYTF. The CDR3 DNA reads TGTGCCAGTGCCGGGACAGGGGTTACGGGCTATGGCTACACCTTC.

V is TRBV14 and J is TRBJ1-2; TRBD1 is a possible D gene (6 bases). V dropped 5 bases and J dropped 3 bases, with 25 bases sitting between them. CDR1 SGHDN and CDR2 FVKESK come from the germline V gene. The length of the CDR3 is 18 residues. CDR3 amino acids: CASSSDNYRDTRDYGYTF. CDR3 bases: TGTGCCAGCAGCTCCGATAACTACCGGGACACACGAGACTATGGCTACACCTTC. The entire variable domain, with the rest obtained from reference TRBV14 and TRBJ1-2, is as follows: EAGVTQFPSHSVIEKGQTVTLRCDPISGHDNLYWYRRVMGKEIKFLLHFVKESKQDESGMPNNRFLAERTGGTYSTLKVQPAELEDSGVYFCASSSDNYRDTRDYGYTFGSGTRLTVV.

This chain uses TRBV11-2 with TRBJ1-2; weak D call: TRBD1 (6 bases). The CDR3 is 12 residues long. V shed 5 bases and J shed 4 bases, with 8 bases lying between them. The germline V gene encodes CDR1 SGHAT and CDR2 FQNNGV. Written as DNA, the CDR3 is TGTGCCAGCAGCCCGACAGGCTATGGCTACACCTTC. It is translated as CASSPTGYGYTF.

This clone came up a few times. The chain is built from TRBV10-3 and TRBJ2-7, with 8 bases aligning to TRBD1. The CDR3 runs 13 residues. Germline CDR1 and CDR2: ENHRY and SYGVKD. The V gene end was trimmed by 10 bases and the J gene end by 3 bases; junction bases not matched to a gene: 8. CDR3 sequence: CATTDRGRYEQYF. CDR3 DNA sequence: TGTGCCACCACCGACAGGGGCCGCTACGAGCAGTACTTC.

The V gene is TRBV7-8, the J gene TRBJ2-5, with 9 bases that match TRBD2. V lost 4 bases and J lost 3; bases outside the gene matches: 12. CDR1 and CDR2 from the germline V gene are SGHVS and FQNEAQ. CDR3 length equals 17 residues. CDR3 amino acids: CASSYGSGGPGEETQYF. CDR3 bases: TGTGCCAGCAGCTACGGCAGCGGGGGGCCCGGAGAAGAGACCCAGTACTTC. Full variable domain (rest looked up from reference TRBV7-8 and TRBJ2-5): GAGVSQSPRYKVAKRGQDVALRCDPISGHVSLFWYQQALGQGPEFLTYFQNEAQLDKSGLPSDRFFAERPEGSVSTLKIQRTQQEDSAVYLCASSYGSGGPGEETQYFGPGTRLLVL.

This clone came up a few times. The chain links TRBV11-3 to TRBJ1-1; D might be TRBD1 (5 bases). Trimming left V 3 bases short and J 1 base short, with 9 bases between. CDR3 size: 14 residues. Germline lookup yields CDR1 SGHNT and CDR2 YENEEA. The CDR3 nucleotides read TGTGCCAGCAGCTTGTCAGGGTGGAACACTGAAGCTTTCTTT. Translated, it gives CASSLSGWNTEAFF.

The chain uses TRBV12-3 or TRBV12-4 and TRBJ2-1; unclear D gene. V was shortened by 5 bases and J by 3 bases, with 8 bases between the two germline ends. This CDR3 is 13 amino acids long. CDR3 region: CASSPLIYNEQFF. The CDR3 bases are TGTGCCAGCAGTCCCCTAATCTACAATGAGCAGTTCTTC.

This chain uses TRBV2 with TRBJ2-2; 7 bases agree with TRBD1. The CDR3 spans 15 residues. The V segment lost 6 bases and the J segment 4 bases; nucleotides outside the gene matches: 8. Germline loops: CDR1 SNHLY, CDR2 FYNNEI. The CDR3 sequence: CASRATGVITGELFF. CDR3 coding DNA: TGTGCCAGCAGGGCTACAGGGGTGATCACCGGGGAGCTGTTTTTT.

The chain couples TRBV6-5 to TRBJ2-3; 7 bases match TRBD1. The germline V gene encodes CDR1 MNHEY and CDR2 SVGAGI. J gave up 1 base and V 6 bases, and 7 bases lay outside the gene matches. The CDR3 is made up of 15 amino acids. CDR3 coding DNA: TGTGCCAGCAGCCGAGGGGGCCGGGGCACAGATACGCAGTATTTT. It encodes CASSRGGRGTDTQYF.

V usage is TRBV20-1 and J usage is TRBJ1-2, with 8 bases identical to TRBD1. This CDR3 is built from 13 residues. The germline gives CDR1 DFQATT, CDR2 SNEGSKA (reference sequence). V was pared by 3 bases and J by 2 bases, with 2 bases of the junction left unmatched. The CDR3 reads CSASSGGNYGYTF. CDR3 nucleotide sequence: TGCAGTGCTAGTTCAGGGGGCAACTATGGCTACACCTTC.

Here the CDR3 DNA reads TGTGCCAGCAGTCCCCGGACTAGCGGGGGGCTGAGCTCCTACGAGCAGTACTTC. Translated, it gives CASSPRTSGGLSSYEQYF. V and J are TRBV27 and TRBJ2-7; 14 bases align to TRBD2. V shed 5 bases, J shed 0 bases, and the junction held 9 bases outside the gene matches. CDR3 size: 18 residues. From germline, CDR1 is MNHEY and CDR2 SMNVEV (reference sequence).

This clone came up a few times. The CDR3 loop reads CASSLPKTGGIYYGYTF. The CDR3 DNA is TGTGCCAGCAGCTTACCTAAGACAGGGGGCATCTACTATGGCTACACCTTC. This chain connects TRBV7-8 to TRBJ1-2; 10 positions agree with TRBD1. V shed 2 bases and J 3 bases; nucleotides not matched to a gene: 9. Germline V lookup: CDR1 SGHVS, CDR2 FQNEAQ. CDR3 length equals 17 residues.

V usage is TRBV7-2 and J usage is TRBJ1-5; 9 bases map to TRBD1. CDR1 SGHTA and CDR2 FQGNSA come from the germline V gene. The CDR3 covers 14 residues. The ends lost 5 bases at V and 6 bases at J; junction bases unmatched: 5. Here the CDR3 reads CASSTGTGIQPQHF. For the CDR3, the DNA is TGTGCCAGCAGCACCGGGACAGGGATTCAGCCCCAGCATTTT.

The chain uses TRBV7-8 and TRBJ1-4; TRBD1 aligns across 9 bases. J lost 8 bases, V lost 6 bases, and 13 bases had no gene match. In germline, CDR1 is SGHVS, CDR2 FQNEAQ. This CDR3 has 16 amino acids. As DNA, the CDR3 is TGTGCCAGCAGTCCAGTACGCGGGACAGGGTTGGAAAAACTGTTTTTT. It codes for CASSPVRGTGLEKLFF. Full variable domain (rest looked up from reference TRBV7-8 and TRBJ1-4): GAGVSQSPRYKVAKRGQDVALRCDPISGHVSLFWYQQALGQGPEFLTYFQNEAQLDKSGLPSDRFFAERPEGSVSTLKIQRTQQEDSAVYLCASSPVRGTGLEKLFFGSGTQLSVL.